One sample yielded the 11 T cell receptor beta chains listed below, sequenced in a study of OX40 agonist ivuxolimab in advanced cancers. Measured with immunoSEQ multiplex PCR; TCRdb has only the in-frame clones, and not every one. Of 70,000 to 85,000 clones listed, approximately 95% are singletons. The sequencing here drew on CD4+ or CD8+ T cells sorted from blood, taken in a trial of the OX40 agonist ivuxolimab. These receptors all come from an adult with an advanced solid tumor such as melanoma, head and neck, liver or kidney cancer.

The chain uses TRBV28 and TRBJ2-1, with TRBD2 matching 11 bases. This CDR3 has 17 amino acids. Germline V gives CDR1 MDHEN, CDR2 SYDVKM. Germline trimming cut 9 bases from V and 0 bases from J; bases unmatched to any gene: 10. The chain's CDR3 is CASFGTSGFSSYNEQFF. The CDR3 DNA reads TGTGCCAGTTTCGGGACTAGCGGCTTCAGCTCCTACAATGAGCAGTTCTTC.

The J gene is TRBJ1-1, the V gene TRBV4-2, with 11 nucleotides matching TRBD1. The CDR3 length is 15 residues. Germline CDR1 LGHNA, CDR2 YNFKEQ. V lost 4 bases, J lost 3 bases, and 4 bases stayed unmatched. The CDR3 coding sequence is TGTGCCAGCAGCCCGGGGACAGGGGGGGACACTGAAGCTTTCTTT. Its protein is CASSPGTGGDTEAFF.

The V gene is TRBV19, the J gene TRBJ1-1; unclear D gene. This CDR3 contains 11 residues. V was clipped by 6 bases and J by 3 bases, with 5 bases between them. Germline V gene lookup returns CDR1 LNHDA and CDR2 SQIVND (reference sequence). The CDR3 nucleotides are TGTGCCAGTAGCTGGGACACTGAAGCTTTCTTT. As protein: CASSWDTEAFF.

This chain joins TRBV11-2 and TRBJ2-5; D call uncertain. The CDR3 loop spans 15 amino acids. The germline gives CDR1 SGHAT, CDR2 FQNNGV. Trimming removed 6 bases from V and 5 bases from J, with 19 bases in between. The CDR3 loop reads CASSSWEAPRETQYF. CDR3 nucleotides: TGTGCCAGCAGTTCCTGGGAAGCGCCCCGGGAGACCCAGTACTTC.

This clone was found a few times. The V gene is TRBV5-6, the J gene TRBJ2-7, with 7 nucleotides matching TRBD1. J was trimmed by 3 bases and V by 4 bases; bases with no gene match: 7. Germline-derived CDR1 and CDR2 are SGHDT and YYEEEE. The CDR3 covers 14 residues. CDR3: CASSETGNLYEQYF. CDR3 DNA sequence: TGTGCCAGCAGCGAGACAGGGAACCTCTACGAGCAGTACTTC.

V usage is TRBV5-1 and J usage is TRBJ2-1; D not certain. The CDR3 is 16 amino acids. The ends were cut back, 0 bases at V and 7 bases at J, with 17 bases in the middle. Germline CDR1 and CDR2: SGHRS and YFSETQ. The CDR3 here is CASSLDYTAGRNEQFF. The CDR3 DNA is TGCGCCAGCAGCTTGGATTACACTGCCGGGCGGAATGAGCAGTTCTTC.

This chain joins TRBV7-9 and TRBJ2-1; D possibly corresponds to TRBD2 (6 bases). Trimming took off 0 bases at V and 6 bases at J, with 12 bases between the two ends. The V gene's germline CDR1 is SEHNR and CDR2 FQNEAQ (reference sequence). CDR3 length: 15 amino acids. The CDR3 is CASSLARGPVNEQFF. CDR3 nucleotides: TGTGCCAGCAGCTTAGCGCGGGGACCGGTCAATGAGCAGTTCTTC.

The genes are TRBV9 and TRBJ2-2; D might be TRBD1 (5 bases). Germline lookup yields CDR1 SGDLS and CDR2 YYNGEE. The CDR3 covers 18 residues. Trimming shortened V by 3 bases and J by 1 base, and 19 bases separated the two germline ends. CDR3 bases: TGTGCCAGCAGCGAGAACAGGCGAAATTCCCTGAACACCGGGGAGCTGTTTTTT. It is translated as CASSENRRNSLNTGELFF.

The chain has TRBV11-1 and TRBJ1-1; tentative D call: TRBD1 (5 bases). The CDR3 loop spans 17 amino acids. Germline V lookup: CDR1 SGHAT, CDR2 FQDESV (reference sequence). The V end lost 3 bases, the J end lost 5 bases, and 22 bases lay between the germline ends. The CDR3 nucleotides read TGTGCCAGCAGCTTGGCAAGAGTCCGGGCCAAGGGGACTGAAGCTTTCTTT. Protein product: CASSLARVRAKGTEAFF.

This clone was counted once. This rearrangement joins TRBV27 to TRBJ1-5; D is ambiguous. V was shortened by 6 bases and J by 4 bases, with 10 bases between the two germline ends. CDR1 and CDR2 (germline): MNHEY, SMNVEV (reference sequence). The CDR3 is made up of 13 amino acids. CDR3 residues: CASRELGNQPQHF. CDR3 in DNA: TGTGCCAGCAGGGAGTTGGGGAATCAGCCCCAGCATTTT.

Notes on this clone: The identical CDR3 is also encoded by other nucleotide sequences in the sample. The genes are TRBV7-9 and TRBJ1-1; D remains ambiguous. The CDR3 has 12 residues. Germline lookup yields CDR1 SEHNR and CDR2 FQNEAQ (reference sequence). Trimming pared 0 bases from V and 5 bases from J, leaving 4 bases between. The CDR3 DNA sequence: TGTGCCAGCAGCTTAGCGCCTACTGAAGCTTTCTTT. Amino acids: CASSLAPTEAFF. The full variable domain, rest sourced from reference TRBV7-9 and TRBJ1-1, is DTGVSQNPRHKITKRGQNVTFRCDPISEHNRLYWYRQTLGQGPEFLTYFQNEAQLEKSRLLSDRFSAERPKGSFSTLEIQRTEQGDSAMYLCASSLAPTEAFFGQGTRLTVV.